The 27 T cell receptor beta chains presented below share a single source sample, sequenced in a study of control samples from healthy donors and cancer patients. Repertoires were generated with immunoSEQ multiplex PCR, while TCRdb's copy carries only in-frame clones and drops some. The sample shows 70,000 to 80,000 clones, 80% to 90% of them seen only once. Sequenced material: PBMCs. These receptors were taken from an older woman with head and neck cancer.

Written as DNA, the CDR3 is TGTGCCTGGAGTATTTCTATGAGCAATCAGCCCCAGCATTTT. Amino acids: CAWSISMSNQPQHF. The genes are TRBV30 and TRBJ1-5; D unclear. Germline V gene lookup returns CDR1 GTSNPN and CDR2 SVGIG (reference sequence). This CDR3 is built from 14 residues. Trimming stripped 2 bases from V and 1 base from J, with 9 bases between.

This clone showed up just once. The V gene is TRBV7-2, the J gene TRBJ2-3, with D hard to call. The germline V and J ends were trimmed by 11 bases and 0 bases, with 12 bases remaining between them. Per germline, CDR1 SGHTA and CDR2 FQGNSA. The length of the CDR3 is 13 residues. The CDR3 reads CASRPTSTDTQYF. In nucleotides, the CDR3 is TGTGCCTCCCGGCCCACTAGCACAGATACGCAGTATTTT.

Notes on this clone: At one end the junction does not follow the germline gene, possibly because of a read error. The V and J genes are TRBV27 and TRBJ2-1; TRBD1 matches at 7 bases. Germline values: CDR1 MNHEY, CDR2 SMNVEV (reference sequence). This CDR3 has 14 residues. The CDR3: CASSSTGEWVEQFF. The CDR3 region has the DNA TGTGCCAGTAGTTCCACAGGGGAGTGGGTTGAGCAGTTCTTC.

J is TRBJ1-1 and V is TRBV9; D is ambiguous. Germline V lookup: CDR1 SGDLS, CDR2 YYNGEE. V gave up 0 bases and J gave up 5 bases, with 14 bases separating them. CDR3 length equals 15 residues. In nucleotides, the CDR3 is TGTGCCAGCAGCGTAGCTGGGCGGGGTGAGACTGAAGCTTTCTTT. It specifies CASSVAGRGETEAFF.

This clone was observed a handful of times. The rearrangement joins TRBV18 to TRBJ2-7, with a possible D match to TRBD2 (6 bases). Trimming cost V 6 bases and J 0 bases, with 9 bases left between them. This CDR3 comprises 13 residues. Germline V gives CDR1 KGHSH, CDR2 LQKENI. Here the CDR3 reads CASSRDLSYEQYF. DNA for the CDR3: TGTGCCAGCTCGCGGGACCTCTCCTACGAGCAGTACTTC.

This clone appeared once. The rearrangement links TRBV4-1 to TRBJ1-5; tentatively, D is TRBD1 (6 bases). From germline, CDR1 is MGHRA and CDR2 YSYEKL. The CDR3 spans 17 residues. Deletions cut 7 bases from V and 2 bases from J, with 21 bases between. The CDR3: CASTSTTAGVGNQPQHF. The CDR3 DNA follows: TGCGCCAGCACTAGTACGACGGCAGGGGTTGGCAATCAGCCCCAGCATTTT.

The chain links TRBV28 to TRBJ2-7; D unresolved. The end of the DNA aligns better with TRBJ2-1, so the J call may be wrong. Looked up from germline, CDR1 is MDHEN and CDR2 is SYDVKM. This CDR3 has 13 residues. The CDR3, as DNA: TGTGCCAGCAACGACCTCTCCTACAATGAGCAGTTCTTC. It is translated as CASNDLSYNEQFF.

The chain employs TRBV30 and TRBJ1-1; D is uncertain. V was shortened by 2 bases and J by 0 bases, with 4 bases between the two germline ends. The length of the CDR3 is 12 residues. The germline V gene has CDR1 GTSNPN and CDR2 SVGIG (reference sequence). The chain's CDR3 is CAWSRMNTEAFF. The CDR3 coding sequence is TGTGCCTGGAGTCGTATGAACACTGAAGCTTTCTTT.

This clone was found once. This sequence joins TRBV27 and TRBJ1-5; no clear D. Germline V gives CDR1 MNHEY, CDR2 SMNVEV (reference sequence). This CDR3 is built from 15 residues. Trimming shortened V by 3 bases and J by 4 bases, and 13 bases separated the two germline ends. CDR3 in amino acids: CASSFLGSANQPQHF. Here the CDR3 DNA reads TGTGCCAGCAGTTTTTTGGGGTCAGCGAATCAGCCCCAGCATTTT.

The CDR3, as DNA: TGTGCCACCGGACAGCTTAACACCGGGGAGCTGTTTTTT. This sequence encodes CATGQLNTGELFF. The chain is built from TRBV27 and TRBJ2-2; D is possibly TRBD1 (6 bases). Germline loops: CDR1 MNHEY, CDR2 SMNVEV (reference sequence). Trimming removed 10 bases at V and 2 bases at J, with 11 bases between. There are 13 residues in the CDR3.

The chain couples TRBV4-1 to TRBJ2-3; TRBD1 matches at 9 bases. V gave up 4 bases and J gave up 2 bases; unmatched junction bases: 7. The germline gives CDR1 MGHRA, CDR2 YSYEKL. CDR3 size: 16 residues. The CDR3 region has the DNA TGCGCCAGCAGCCTATACCGGGACAGGGACACAGATACGCAGTATTTT. It encodes CASSLYRDRDTDTQYF.

The chain combines TRBV5-1 with TRBJ1-3; D remains unclear. V shed 0 bases and J shed 0 bases, with 10 bases lying between them. CDR1 SGHRS and CDR2 YFSETQ come from the germline V gene. This CDR3 has 16 amino acids. The chain's CDR3 is CASSLGDGSSGNTIYF. The CDR3 region has the DNA TGCGCCAGCAGCTTGGGTGACGGCAGCTCTGGAAACACCATATATTTT.

The gene calls are TRBV19 and TRBJ2-7; D is unresolved. CDR3 length equals 15 residues. CDR1 LNHDA and CDR2 SQIVND come from the germline V gene (reference sequence). V lost 1 base, J lost 2 bases, and 12 bases lay in between. The CDR3 DNA reads as TGTGCCAGTAGTATAGGGAATACCTTACCCTACGAGCAGTACTTC. It codes for CASSIGNTLPYEQYF.

The chain carries TRBV27 and TRBJ1-5; no clear D. Germline V lookup: CDR1 MNHEY, CDR2 SMNVEV (reference sequence). The CDR3 is 16 amino acids. The V end lost 5 bases, the J end lost 0 bases, and 14 bases lay between the germline ends. CDR3 coding DNA: TGTGCCAGCAGTAGGGAAGTGCTCTATAGCAATCAGCCCCAGCATTTT. It specifies CASSREVLYSNQPQHF.

V is TRBV5-8 and J is TRBJ1-2; the D gene is possibly TRBD1 (5 bases). The CDR3 runs to 14 residues. Trimming removed 0 bases from V and 3 bases from J, with 9 bases in between. In germline, CDR1 is SGHTS, CDR2 YDEGEE. In nucleotides, the CDR3 is TGTGCCAGCAGCTTGGGCCTAGGGGACTATGGCTACACCTTC. Protein product: CASSLGLGDYGYTF.

The J gene is TRBJ1-2, the V gene TRBV19; perhaps TRBD1 as D (6 bases). Between the trimmed V and J ends, which lost 2 bases and 3 bases, there was a span of 13 bases. The CDR3 has 15 residues. Germline V CDR1 and CDR2: LNHDA, SQIVND (reference sequence). DNA of the CDR3: TGTGCCAGTAGTATAACGCGGGGGGCGGACTATGGCTACACCTTC. Translated, it gives CASSITRGADYGYTF.

The V call is TRBV3-1 (or the pseudogene TRBV3-2), the J call TRBJ1-1; D gene uncertain. Trimming cost V 2 bases and J 3 bases, with 7 bases left between them. Germline CDR1 reads LGHDT; CDR2 reads YNNKEL (reference sequence). CDR3 length: 13 amino acids. The CDR3 region has the DNA TGTGCCAGCAGCCAAAGGACTTACACTGAAGCTTTCTTT. Translation: CASSQRTYTEAFF.

The V gene is TRBV24-1, the J gene TRBJ2-5; 7 nucleotides align to TRBD1. Germline CDR1 reads KGHDR; CDR2 reads SFDVKD. The CDR3 has 14 residues. V was pared by 3 bases and J by 5 bases, with 5 bases of the junction left unmatched. CDR3 region: CATSDMGQFETQYF. CDR3 in DNA: TGTGCCACCAGTGATATGGGACAGTTCGAGACCCAGTACTTC.

The chain has TRBV6-5 and TRBJ1-4, with 9 positions matching TRBD1. The CDR3 runs 15 residues. V was pared by 0 bases and J by 6 bases, with 2 bases of the junction left unmatched. Germline CDR1 is MNHEY and CDR2 is SVGAGI. CDR3 DNA: TGTGCCAGCAGTTACTCGGGACAGGGATATGAAAAACTGTTTTTT. Amino acids: CASSYSGQGYEKLFF.

The sample holds one count of this clone. The chain carries TRBV6-2 or TRBV6-3 and TRBJ1-1; D is ambiguous. Germline CDR1 reads MNHEY; CDR2 reads SVGEGT. Trimming stripped 6 bases from V and 5 bases from J, with 13 bases between. This CDR3 has 13 amino acids. The CDR3 region is CASSSSLVTEAFF. CDR3 in DNA: TGTGCCAGCAGCTCTAGTCTGGTGACTGAAGCTTTCTTT.

V and J are TRBV18 and TRBJ2-5; weak D call: TRBD2 (6 bases). V was shortened by 5 bases and J by 2 bases, with 15 bases between the two germline ends. CDR3 length: 15 residues. Germline V gene sequence: CDR1 KGHSH, CDR2 LQKENI. The CDR3 sequence is CASSKSPGDQETQYF. The CDR3 DNA sequence: TGTGCCAGCTCAAAAAGCCCGGGAGATCAAGAGACCCAGTACTTC.

The rearrangement links TRBV15 to TRBJ2-7; 7 positions agree with TRBD1. The CDR3 sequence is 13 residues long. The V and J ends lost 5 bases and 4 bases, in that order; junction bases with no gene match: 5. Germline V lookup: CDR1 LNHNV, CDR2 YYDKDF (reference sequence). CDR3: CATSSRGRYEQYF. CDR3 nucleotides: TGTGCCACCAGCTCGAGGGGGCGGTACGAGCAGTACTTC.

The J gene is TRBJ2-1, the V gene TRBV24-1; 9 nucleotides match TRBD2. CDR3 length: 19 amino acids. The V gene's germline CDR1 is KGHDR and CDR2 SFDVKD. J gave up 1 base and V 1 base, and 10 bases lay outside the gene matches. The CDR3 sequence is CATSDLAGGLESSYNEQFF. CDR3 coding DNA: TGTGCCACCAGTGATTTAGCGGGAGGCCTAGAGAGTTCCTACAATGAGCAGTTCTTC.

V is TRBV20-1 and J is TRBJ2-3; perhaps TRBD1 as D (5 bases). V lost 5 bases, J lost 5 bases, and 8 bases lay in between. Germline V gene data show CDR1 as DFQATT and CDR2 as SNEGSKA (reference sequence). The CDR3 length is 11 residues. CDR3: CSAGQGDTQYF. Here the CDR3 DNA reads TGCAGTGCTGGGCAGGGAGATACGCAGTATTTT.

The V call is TRBV13, the J call TRBJ2-5; TRBD1 matches 7 bases. Per the germline V gene, CDR1 is PRHDT and CDR2 is FYEKMQ (reference sequence). V trimming: 5 bases; J trimming: 0 bases; junction bases outside the gene matches: 3. CDR3 length: 14 residues. The CDR3 coding sequence is TGTGCCAGCAGCATCGGGACAGACCAAGAGACCCAGTACTTC. It is translated as CASSIGTDQETQYF.

V usage is TRBV6-5 and J usage is TRBJ2-5, with 9 bases lining up with TRBD2. The CDR3 extends over 15 amino acids. CDR1 is MNHEY, CDR2 SVGAGI, per germline. This chain's CDR3 is CVARAGLAKEETQYF. CDR3 bases: TGTGTAGCGAGGGCAGGACTAGCGAAAGAAGAGACCCAGTACTTC.

The chain carries TRBV5-8 and TRBJ2-2; 7 positions match TRBD1. The CDR3 runs 14 residues. Germline V lookup: CDR1 SGHTS, CDR2 YDEGEE. The V gene end was trimmed by 6 bases and the J gene end by 6 bases; junction bases not matched to a gene: 8. Here the CDR3 reads CASTVTGWSGELFF. CDR3 sequence (DNA): TGTGCCAGCACCGTGACAGGGTGGTCCGGGGAGCTGTTTTTT.